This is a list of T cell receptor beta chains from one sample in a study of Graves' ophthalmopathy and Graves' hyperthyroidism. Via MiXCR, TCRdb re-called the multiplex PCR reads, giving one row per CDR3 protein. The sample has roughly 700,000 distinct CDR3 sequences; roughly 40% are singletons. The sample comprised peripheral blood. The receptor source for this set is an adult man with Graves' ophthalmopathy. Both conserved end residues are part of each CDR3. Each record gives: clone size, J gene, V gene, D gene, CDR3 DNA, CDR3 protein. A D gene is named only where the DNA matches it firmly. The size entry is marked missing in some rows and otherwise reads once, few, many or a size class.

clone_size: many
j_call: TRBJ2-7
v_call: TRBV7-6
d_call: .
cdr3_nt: TGTGCCAGCAGCCTCCAAGTCTACGAGCAGTACTTC
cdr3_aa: CASSLQVYEQYF

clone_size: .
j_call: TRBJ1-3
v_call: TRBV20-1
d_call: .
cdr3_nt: TGCAGTGCCCTCCAGGAAACTAACTATGGCTACACCATATATTTT
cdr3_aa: CSALQETNYGYTIYF

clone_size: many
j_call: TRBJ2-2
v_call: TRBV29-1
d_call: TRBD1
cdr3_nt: TGCAGCGTTGAAAAGGGGGCGGGCGGGGAGCTGTTTTTT
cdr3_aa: CSVEKGAGGELFF

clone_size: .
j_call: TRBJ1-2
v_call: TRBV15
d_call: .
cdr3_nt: TGTGCCACCAGCAGAACAGGGTCTTATGGCTACACCTTC
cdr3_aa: CATSRTGSYGYTF

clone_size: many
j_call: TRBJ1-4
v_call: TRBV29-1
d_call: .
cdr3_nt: TGCAGCGTTGCAGACCCGGCTAATGAAAAACTGTTTTTT
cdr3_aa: CSVADPANEKLFF

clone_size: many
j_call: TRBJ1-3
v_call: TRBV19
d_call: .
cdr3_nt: TGTGCCAGTAGGCTTGCCGGGAACACCATATATTTT
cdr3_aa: CASRLAGNTIYF

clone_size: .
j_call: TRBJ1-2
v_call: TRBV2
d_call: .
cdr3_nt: TGTGCCAGCAGTTTAGGGCTAGGAGCAGGGCCAGCTAACTATGGCTACACCTTC
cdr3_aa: CASSLGLGAGPANYGYTF

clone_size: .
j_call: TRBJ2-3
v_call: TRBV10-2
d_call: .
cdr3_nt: TGCGCCAGCAGGGCCAGGGGGGGAGATACGCAGTATTTT
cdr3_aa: CASRARGGDTQYF

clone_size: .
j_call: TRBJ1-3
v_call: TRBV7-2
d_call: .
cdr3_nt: TGTGCCAGCAGCTTAGAGTGGGGGAACACCATATATTTT
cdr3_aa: CASSLEWGNTIYF

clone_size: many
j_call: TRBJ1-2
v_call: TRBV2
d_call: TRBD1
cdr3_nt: TGTGCCAGCATCACCGGGACAGTCTATGGCTACACCTTC
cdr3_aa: CASITGTVYGYTF

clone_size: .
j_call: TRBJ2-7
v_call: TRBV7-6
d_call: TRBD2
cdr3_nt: TGTGCCAGCAGCAGGAGCGGGGGGTACTCCTACGAGCAGTACTTC
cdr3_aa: CASSRSGGYSYEQYF

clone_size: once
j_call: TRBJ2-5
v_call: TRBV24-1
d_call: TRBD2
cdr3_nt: TGTGCCACCAGTGATTTTGGACTAGCGGGAGTACAGACCCAGTACTTC
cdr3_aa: CATSDFGLAGVQTQYF

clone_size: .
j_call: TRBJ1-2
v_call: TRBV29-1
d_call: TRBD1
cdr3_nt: TGCAGCGTGGGAGGGGGCGCCGTTAACTATGGCTACACCTTC
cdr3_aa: CSVGGGAVNYGYTF

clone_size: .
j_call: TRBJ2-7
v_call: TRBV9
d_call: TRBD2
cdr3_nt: TGTGCCAGCAGTCGAAGCGGGAGGGCCCTCGCCGAGCAGTACTTC
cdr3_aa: CASSRSGRALAEQYF

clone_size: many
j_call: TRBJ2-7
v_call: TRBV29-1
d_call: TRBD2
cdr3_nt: TGCAGCGTGGGAGGGGATTCCTACGAGCAGTACTTC
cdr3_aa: CSVGGDSYEQYF

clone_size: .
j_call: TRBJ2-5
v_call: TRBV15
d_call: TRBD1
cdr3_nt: TGTGCCACCAGCACCAATGGACAGGGGGCCGAAGAGACCCAGTACTTC
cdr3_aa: CATSTNGQGAEETQYF

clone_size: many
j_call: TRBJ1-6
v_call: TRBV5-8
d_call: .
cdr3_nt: TGTGCCAGCAGCCTGGCGGGGTCGGATAATTCACCCCTCCACTTT
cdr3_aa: CASSLAGSDNSPLHF

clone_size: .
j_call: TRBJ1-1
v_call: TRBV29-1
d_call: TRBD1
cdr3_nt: TGCAGCGTTGCACAGGGGGCTGGGCCGTTGGACACTGAAGCTTTCTTT
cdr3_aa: CSVAQGAGPLDTEAFF

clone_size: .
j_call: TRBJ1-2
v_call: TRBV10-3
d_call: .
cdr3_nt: TGTGCCATCAGTGAGTCGGTCGGGGTCTATGGCTACACCTTC
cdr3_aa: CAISESVGVYGYTF

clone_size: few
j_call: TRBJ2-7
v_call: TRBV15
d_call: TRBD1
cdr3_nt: TGTGCCACCAGCAGGGCTAGGACAGGGGCGGCTGGCGAGCAGTACTTC
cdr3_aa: CATSRARTGAAGEQYF

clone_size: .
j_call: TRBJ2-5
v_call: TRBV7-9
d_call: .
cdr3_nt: TGTGCCAGCAGTCTTAGCCCGCTCCGGACAGCAGAAGAGACCCAGTACTTC
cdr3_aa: CASSLSPLRTAEETQYF

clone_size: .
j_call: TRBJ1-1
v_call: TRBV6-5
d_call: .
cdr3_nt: TGTGCCAGCAGGGAAGTGGACACTGAAGCTTTCTTT
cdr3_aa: CASREVDTEAFF

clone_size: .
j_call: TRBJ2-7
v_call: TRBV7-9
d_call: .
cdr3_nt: TGTGCCAGCAGCTTAGTCACAGCGTACAAGCAGTACTTC
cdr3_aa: CASSLVTAYKQYF

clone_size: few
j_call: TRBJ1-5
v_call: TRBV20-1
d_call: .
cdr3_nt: TGCAGTGCTAGGCTAGAAAATCAGCCCCAGCATTTT
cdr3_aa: CSARLENQPQHF

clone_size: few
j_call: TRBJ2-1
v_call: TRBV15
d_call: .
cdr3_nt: TGTGCCACCAACGATGCGGGGTACAATGAGCAGTTCTTC
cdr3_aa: CATNDAGYNEQFF

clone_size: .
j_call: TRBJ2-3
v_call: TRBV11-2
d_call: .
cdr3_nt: TGTGCCAGCAGCTGGTACAGGGCGGTGAGCACAGATACGCAGTATTTT
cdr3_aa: CASSWYRAVSTDTQYF

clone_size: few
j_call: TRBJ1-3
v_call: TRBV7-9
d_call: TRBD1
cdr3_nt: TGTGCCAGCAGCCAAGACGGGACAGGGGCGGGAAACACCATATATTTT
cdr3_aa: CASSQDGTGAGNTIYF

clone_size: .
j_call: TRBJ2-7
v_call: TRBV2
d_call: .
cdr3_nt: TGTGCCAGCAGTGACTGGGGAACCTACGAGCAGTACTTC
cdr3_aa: CASSDWGTYEQYF

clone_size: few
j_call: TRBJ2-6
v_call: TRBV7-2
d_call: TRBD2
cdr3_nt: TGTGCCAGCAGCTTAGAGTTCGCGGGGGGGCTCTCTGGGGCCAACGTCCTGACTTTC
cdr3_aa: CASSLEFAGGLSGANVLTF

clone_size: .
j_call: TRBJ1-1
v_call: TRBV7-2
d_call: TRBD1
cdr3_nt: TGTGCCAGCAGCTTGTATTTAGGGGACAGGGGTACTGAAGCTTTCTTT
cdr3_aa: CASSLYLGDRGTEAFF

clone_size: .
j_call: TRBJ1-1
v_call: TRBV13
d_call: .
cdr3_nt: TGTGCCAGCAGCGACGAACAGGGGAACACTGAAGCTTTCTTT
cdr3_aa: CASSDEQGNTEAFF

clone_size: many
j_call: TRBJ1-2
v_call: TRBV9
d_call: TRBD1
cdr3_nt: TGTGCCAGCACGAGGGTTTCACAGGGGAACTATGGCTACACCTTC
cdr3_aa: CASTRVSQGNYGYTF

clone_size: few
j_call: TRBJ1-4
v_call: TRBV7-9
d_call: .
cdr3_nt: TGTGCCAGCAGCGCAAGACAGGCGTATGAAAAACTGTTTTTT
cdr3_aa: CASSARQAYEKLFF